Given below is one TCR beta chain in context. The target of this receptor is not known. Base qualities are not recorded, but no much larger clone differs from it by a single base. Receptor amplification or capture employed the immunoSEQ multiplex PCR assay. A mixture of 60 forward primers for TCR Vbeta segments and 13 reverse primers for TCR Jbeta segments was used in the multiplex PCR. The CDR3 region of rearranged TCR beta genes was amplified from genomic DNA with a multiplex PCR assay. The amplified TCR beta libraries were sequenced on the Illumina HiSeq System as 87-base-pair reads. The source study handled its data this way. A later analysis tallied 80 million to 95 million unique TCR beta chains across the approximately 670 repertoires, and around 12 million of those chains were shared by two or more donors. A nearest-neighbor algorithm error-corrected the raw reads and collapsed the reads into unique sequences, merging closely related sequences to remove PCR and sequencing errors. Alignment of CDR3 sequences to IMGT reference sequences was used to assign V, D and J gene segments. For a sequence to be retained, at least a six-nucleotide match to both a V gene segment and a J gene segment was required. A rearrangement counted as productive if the CDR3 had no stop codons and remained in frame with V and J, and every other rearrangement counted as non-productive. CDR3 was defined according to IMGT convention as the region running from the second conserved V-encoded cysteine to the conserved J-encoded phenylalanine. In an earlier analysis of around 600 of the donors, sequences lacking an unambiguous match to a single V gene segment were excluded. In an earlier analysis of more than 500 of the donors, a V segment was called functional when productive rearrangements were above 56.7%, and segregating when the standard deviation between donors exceeded 5%. A statistical classification framework was built to diagnose cytomegalovirus status from the catalog of TCR beta chain sequences. In a later analysis, TCR nucleotide sequences were compared against IMGT/GENE-DB human TR gene sequences so that V and J genes could be assigned. In a later analysis, CDR3 sequences and most-parsimonious VDJ recombination scenarios were assigned using the TCRdist pipeline. In a later analysis, each TCR beta chain was defined by its CDR3 amino acid sequence together with its V-gene family, and reads without a unique V-gene family were excluded. In a later analysis, a few hundred highly shared, low-generation-probability nucleotide sequences were removed to address suspected cross-contamination and a sequencing artifact. A later analysis calculated a clonal expansion index for each public chain from normalized within-repertoire ranks of inferred template counts. In a later analysis, generation probabilities were computed with a VDJ recombination model fitted to out-of-frame rearrangements, and the resulting probabilities were checked against IGoR. A later analysis scored TCR-TCR, TCR-HLA and TCR-CMV co-occurrence with hypergeometric tests, applying a repertoire-size bias correction to TCR pairs. In a later analysis, false discovery rates were estimated by permuting HLA or CMV assignments 20 times. In a later analysis, co-occurring TCRs were grouped using DBSCAN, with TCRdist sequence similarity added in when clustering inside HLA-allele-positive subsets. For co-occurrence clustering, repertoires with fewer than 30,000 or more than 120,000 public chains were excluded, along with 5 or 6 repertoires with anomalous nucleotide sharing. TCRdb provides this immuneACCESS table in a form limited to in-frame rearrangements. Some clones are lacking; in checked studies, under half of them reflect an unresolved V gene, and why the rest are absent is not known. The V and J calls and the clone size are those of that table, but D and trimming were determined from the DNA. The sample contains about 140,000 clones, approximately 82% of them found a single time. The ten largest clones capture 1.4% to 1.5% of the sample.

Via the germline V gene, CDR1 is SGHRS and CDR2 YFSETQ. V is cut by 0 bases and J by 4 bases, and the space between the germline ends is 16 bases. Measured from the cysteine to the phenylalanine, the CDR3 is 16 residues long. The DNA shown is the 48-base CDR3, in frame from base 1. The cohort consisted of 670 or so healthy bone marrow donors. All cohort members were sampled while nominally healthy, although unrecorded immune exposures were likely present. The donor tested CMV seropositive and was one of the 289 seropositive cohort members. A peripheral blood sample was provided by each donor, and peripheral blood mononuclear cells were used for TCR beta sequencing. Genomic DNA was extracted from the blood cell samples with the Qiagen DNeasy Blood Extraction Kit. This specimen belongs to a study of cytomegalovirus exposure and HLA in healthy donors (dated by TCRdb to between 2016 and 2019). Looking at the study overall: An earlier analysis of several hundred of the donors reported about 250 Gb of sequence data and 120 million or so unique TCR beta sequences from 190 million or so T cells. About five DR-DQ haplotypes were treated as single units for association and clustering because of strong linkage in the cohort. In addition to the first cohort of several hundred subjects, a separate validation cohort of approximately 120 different subjects was used. An earlier analysis of several hundred of the donors used high-throughput TCR beta sequencing to judge whether each TCR beta V gene segment behaved as functional or pseudogenic. Donor age, sex, ethnicity and CMV serostatus were collected together with the repertoire data. In a later genetic analysis, genome-wide SNP genotypes for about 65% of the roughly 670 donors were used, and that subset was treated as a discovery cohort. The later analysis used no new phenotypic data to find candidate immune exposures, relying instead on TCR beta sequences and their occurrence across donors. Of the roughly 400 genotyped donors, approximately 82% fell in the genetic ancestry cluster associated with self-reported Caucasian donors. HLA typing included class I and class II loci at four-digit resolution. Roughly 300 gigabases of sequencing data and approximately 85 million unique TCR sequences were included in an early release covering roughly 600 HLA-typed donors. The study aimed to test whether signatures of past pathogen exposure could be identified by cataloging public T cell receptors. Every discovery cohort repertoire had been produced on one sequencing platform. A later analysis re-analyzed previously published TCR beta repertoires from 666 donors and added high-resolution HLA genotyping to study TCR occurrence patterns. The number of donors typed differed by locus, with 629-630 for A, B, C, DRB1 and DQB1, 522 for DQA1, over 600 for DPA1, and some 440 for DPB1. To predict cytomegalovirus infection status, the study combined high-throughput TCR immunosequencing, statistical association of individual TCRs with disease status, and machine learning. The study profiled the T cell repertoires of approximately 700 subjects by immunosequencing and related them to cytomegalovirus serostatus. Among several hundred genotyped donors of the cohort, an average of approximately 200,000 unique TCR beta nucleotide sequences was sequenced per donor, of which about 19% were non-productive.

The paper as a whole reports these results and caveats: In a later genetic analysis, fewer N-insertions in productive TCRs were reported among donors in an Asian-associated ancestry cluster than the approximately 630-donor mean. A total of about 150 TCR beta chains were listed by the study as associated with cytomegalovirus. Linkage disequilibrium might explain the correlated functional status among segregating V segments, but an unknown experimental factor could not be ruled out. Immune exposure information for the cohort was limited to CMV serostatus. Most TCR sequences were seen in very few donors, while some public TCRs were found in many individuals. The classifier was reported to diagnose cytomegalovirus status with high specificity and sensitivity in both the original and validation cohorts. Because the 87-base-pair reads could not distinguish some IMGT-functional V segments, including TRBV6-2 and TRBV6-3, those segments were excluded. A later genetic analysis associated a missense DCLRE1C variant with V-gene and J-gene trimming of TCR beta chains, and an independent cohort replicated the association. In an earlier analysis of approximately 590 of the donors, most TCR beta V segments appeared in productive rearrangements about 87% or about 30% of the time, broadly matching IMGT annotations. A later analysis reported that several top co-occurrence clusters appeared linked to parvovirus B19, influenza, CMV and Epstein-Barr virus. A group of highly shared sequence variants was considered likely to be a technical artifact of the sequencing pipeline. A further reported finding was that TCR beta sequences accurately predicted the HLA-A and HLA-B alleles for most subjects in the first cohort. HLA typing was unavailable for some donors at each locus, so association tests used only the typed subset. When HLA alleles, especially DR and DQ, strongly co-occurred, TCR associations were difficult to assign to individual alleles. Three of the identified cytomegalovirus-associated TCR beta chains were confirmed in vitro to be specific for cytomegalovirus antigens. Because counts were too low, seventeen rarely observed V segments, including chromosome 9 orphons, were excluded from the earlier analysis of several hundred of the donors. In a later analysis, most CMV-associated TCR beta chains were found to appear HLA-restricted, with HLA associations seemingly driven largely by CMV exposure. A later analysis found that TCR association rates varied across HLA loci, with DRB1 alleles showing the most associated TCRs and HLA-C alleles the fewest. The presence/absence analyses assumed that sequencing depth was roughly uniform across donors, and that assumption may not be true. It was suggested by the authors that the approach could potentially be generalized to other disease states and immunological phenotypes. In a later analysis, some 17,000 TCR beta sequences were associated with specific HLA alleles at a false discovery rate of 0.05. In this cohort, only TCR beta chains were sequenced, and detectable features were limited by the absence of alpha or paired-chain data. Compared with equally common non-associated chains, HLA-associated TCR beta chains in a later analysis were more clonally expanded and had lower generation probabilities.

This TCR was sampled from a man aged 25 to 40 in good health and CMV-seropositive. The material sequenced was PBMCs. This sequence uses TRBV5-1 and TRBJ2-5; TRBD2 could be the D gene, as 5 bases match. The CDR3 sequence is CASSLAGESWGETQYF. The nucleotide sequence is TGCGCCAGCAGCTTGGCCGGGGAATCCTGGGGAGAGACCCAGTACTTC.